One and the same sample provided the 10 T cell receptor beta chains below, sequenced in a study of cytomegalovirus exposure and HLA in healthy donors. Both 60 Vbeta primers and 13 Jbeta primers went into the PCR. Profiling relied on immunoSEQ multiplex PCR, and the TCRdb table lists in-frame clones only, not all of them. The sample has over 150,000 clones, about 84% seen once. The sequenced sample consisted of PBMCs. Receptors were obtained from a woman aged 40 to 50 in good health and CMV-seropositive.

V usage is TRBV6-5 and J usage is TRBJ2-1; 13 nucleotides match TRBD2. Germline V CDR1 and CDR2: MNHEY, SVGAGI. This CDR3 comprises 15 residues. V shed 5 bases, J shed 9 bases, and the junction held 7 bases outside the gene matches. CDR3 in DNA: TGTGCCAGCAGTACTACTAGCGGGAGGGCCGGTGAGCAGTTCTTC. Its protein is CASSTTSGRAGEQFF.

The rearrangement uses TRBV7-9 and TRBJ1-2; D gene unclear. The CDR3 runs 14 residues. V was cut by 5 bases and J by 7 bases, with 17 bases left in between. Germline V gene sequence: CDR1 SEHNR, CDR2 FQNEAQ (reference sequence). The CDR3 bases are TGTGCCAGCAGCCAATGGGGAGCTTTAAGTGGCTACACCTTC. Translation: CASSQWGALSGYTF.

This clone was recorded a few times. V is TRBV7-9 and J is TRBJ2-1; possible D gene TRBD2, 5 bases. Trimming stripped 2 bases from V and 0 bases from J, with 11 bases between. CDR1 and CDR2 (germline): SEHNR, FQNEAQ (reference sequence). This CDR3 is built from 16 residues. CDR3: CASSLKQRSSYNEQFF. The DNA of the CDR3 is TGTGCCAGCAGCTTAAAACAGCGGAGCTCCTACAATGAGCAGTTCTTC.

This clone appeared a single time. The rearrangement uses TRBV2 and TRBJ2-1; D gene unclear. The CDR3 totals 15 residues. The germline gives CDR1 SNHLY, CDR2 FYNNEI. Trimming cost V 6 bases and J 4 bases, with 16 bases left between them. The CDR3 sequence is CASSSDSTQYNEQFF. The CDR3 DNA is TGTGCCAGCAGCTCTGACTCCACTCAATACAATGAGCAGTTCTTC.

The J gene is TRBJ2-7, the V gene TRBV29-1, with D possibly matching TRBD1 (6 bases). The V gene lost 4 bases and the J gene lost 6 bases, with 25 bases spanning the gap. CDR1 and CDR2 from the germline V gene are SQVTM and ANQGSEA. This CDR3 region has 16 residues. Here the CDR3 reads CSVGGLAGAAQVEQYF. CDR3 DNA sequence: TGCAGCGTTGGTGGGTTGGCAGGGGCGGCACAGGTCGAGCAGTACTTC.

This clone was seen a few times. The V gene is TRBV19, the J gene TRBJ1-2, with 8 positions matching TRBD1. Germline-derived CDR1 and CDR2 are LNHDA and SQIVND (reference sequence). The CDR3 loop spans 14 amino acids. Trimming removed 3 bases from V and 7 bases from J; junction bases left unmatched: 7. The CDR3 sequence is CASSIAGGLAGYTF. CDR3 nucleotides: TGTGCCAGTAGTATTGCAGGGGGCCTAGCTGGCTACACCTTC.

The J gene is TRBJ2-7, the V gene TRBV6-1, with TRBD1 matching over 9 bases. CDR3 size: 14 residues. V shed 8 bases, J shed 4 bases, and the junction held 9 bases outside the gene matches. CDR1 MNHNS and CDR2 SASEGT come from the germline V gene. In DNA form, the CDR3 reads TGTGCCAGCCAAATCGACAGGGGGGCATACGAGCAGTACTTC. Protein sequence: CASQIDRGAYEQYF.

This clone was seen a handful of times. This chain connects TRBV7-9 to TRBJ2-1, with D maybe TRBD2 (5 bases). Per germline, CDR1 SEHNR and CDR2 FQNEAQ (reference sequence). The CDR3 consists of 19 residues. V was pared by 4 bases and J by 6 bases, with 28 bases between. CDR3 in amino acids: CASSSQTLGRDMFGNEQFF. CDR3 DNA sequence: TGTGCCAGCAGCTCACAGACCCTGGGGAGAGACATGTTCGGCAATGAGCAGTTCTTC.

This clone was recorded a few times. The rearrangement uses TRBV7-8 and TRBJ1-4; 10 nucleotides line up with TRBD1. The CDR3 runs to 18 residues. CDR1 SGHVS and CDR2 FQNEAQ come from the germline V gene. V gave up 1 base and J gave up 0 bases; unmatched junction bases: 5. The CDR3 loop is CASSLGDRGHATNEKLFF. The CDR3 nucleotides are TGTGCCAGCAGCTTAGGCGACAGGGGGCACGCAACTAATGAAAAACTGTTTTTT.

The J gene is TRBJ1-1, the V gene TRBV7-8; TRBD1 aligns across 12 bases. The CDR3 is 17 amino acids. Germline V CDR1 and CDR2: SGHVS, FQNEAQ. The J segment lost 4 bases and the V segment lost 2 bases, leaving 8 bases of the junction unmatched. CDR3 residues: CASSLYGTGGFFTEAFF. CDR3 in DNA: TGTGCCAGCAGCTTATACGGGACAGGGGGCTTCTTCACTGAAGCTTTCTTT.